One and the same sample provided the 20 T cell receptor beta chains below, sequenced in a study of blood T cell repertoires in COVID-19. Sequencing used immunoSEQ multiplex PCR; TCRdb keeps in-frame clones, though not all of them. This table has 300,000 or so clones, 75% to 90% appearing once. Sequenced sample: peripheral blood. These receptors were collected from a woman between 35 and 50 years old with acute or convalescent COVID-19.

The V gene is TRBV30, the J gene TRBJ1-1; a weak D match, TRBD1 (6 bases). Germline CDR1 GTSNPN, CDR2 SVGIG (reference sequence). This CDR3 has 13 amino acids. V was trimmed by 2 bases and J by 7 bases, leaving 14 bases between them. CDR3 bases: TGTGCCTGGAGTTCTAGACAGGTGGGTGAAGCTTTCTTT. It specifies CAWSSRQVGEAFF.

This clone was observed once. The CDR3 DNA reads TGTGCCAGCAGCTTAATAGCGTTACAGGGAAATGAAAAACTGTTTTTT. Translated: CASSLIALQGNEKLFF. The rearrangement links TRBV7-9 to TRBJ1-4; the D gene is possibly TRBD1 (6 bases). Trimming took off 2 bases at V and 5 bases at J, with 15 bases between the two ends. CDR3 length: 16 amino acids. The germline gives CDR1 SEHNR, CDR2 FQNEAQ (reference sequence).

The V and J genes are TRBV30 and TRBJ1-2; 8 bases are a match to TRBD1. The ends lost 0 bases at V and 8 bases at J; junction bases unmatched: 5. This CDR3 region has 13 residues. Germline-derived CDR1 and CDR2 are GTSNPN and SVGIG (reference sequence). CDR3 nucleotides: TGTGCCTGGAGTGTACCGGACAGGGACGGCTACACCTTC. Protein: CAWSVPDRDGYTF.

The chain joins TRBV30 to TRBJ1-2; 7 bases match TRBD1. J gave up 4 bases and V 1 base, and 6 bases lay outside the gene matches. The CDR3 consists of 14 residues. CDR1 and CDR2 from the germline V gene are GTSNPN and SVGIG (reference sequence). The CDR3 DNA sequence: TGTGCCTGGAGTGCTAACAGGGGCAGCTATGGCTACACCTTC. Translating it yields CAWSANRGSYGYTF.

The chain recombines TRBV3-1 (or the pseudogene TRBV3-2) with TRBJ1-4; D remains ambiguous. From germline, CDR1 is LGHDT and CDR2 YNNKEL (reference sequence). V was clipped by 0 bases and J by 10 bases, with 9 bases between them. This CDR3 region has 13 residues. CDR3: CASSQDRGGKLFF. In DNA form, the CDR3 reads TGTGCCAGCAGCCAAGATAGAGGCGGAAAACTGTTTTTT.

As DNA, the CDR3 is TGTGCCAGCAGTGAGATGAGCAATCAGCCCCAGCATTTT. Protein product: CASSEMSNQPQHF. The chain combines TRBV27 with TRBJ1-5, with D unresolved. V was shortened by 5 bases and J by 1 base, with 6 bases between the two germline ends. The CDR3 covers 13 residues. Germline V gene data show CDR1 as MNHEY and CDR2 as SMNVEV (reference sequence).

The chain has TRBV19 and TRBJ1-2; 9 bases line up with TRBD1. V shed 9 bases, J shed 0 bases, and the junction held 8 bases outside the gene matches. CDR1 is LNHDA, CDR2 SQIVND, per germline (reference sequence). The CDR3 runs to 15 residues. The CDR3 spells CASERGQGSNYGYTF. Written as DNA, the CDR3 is TGTGCCAGCGAAAGAGGACAGGGGTCTAACTATGGCTACACCTTC.

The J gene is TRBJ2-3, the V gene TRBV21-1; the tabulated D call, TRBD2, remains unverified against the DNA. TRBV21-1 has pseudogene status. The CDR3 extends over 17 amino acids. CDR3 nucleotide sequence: TGTGCCAGCAGCGAGGGACTAGCGGGGGGCCGCACAGATACGCAGTATTTT. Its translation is CASSEGLAGGRTDTQYF.

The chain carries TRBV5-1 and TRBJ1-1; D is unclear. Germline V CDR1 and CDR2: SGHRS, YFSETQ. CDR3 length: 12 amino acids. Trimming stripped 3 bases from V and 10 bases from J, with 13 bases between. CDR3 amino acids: CASSYTGSRAFF. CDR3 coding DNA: TGCGCCAGCAGCTATACCGGGTCCCGAGCTTTCTTT.

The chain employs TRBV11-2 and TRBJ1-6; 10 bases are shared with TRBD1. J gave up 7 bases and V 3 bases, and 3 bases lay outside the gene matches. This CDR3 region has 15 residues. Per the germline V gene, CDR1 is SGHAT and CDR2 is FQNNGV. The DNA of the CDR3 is TGTGCCAGCAGCTTGACAGGGGGCTCGAATTCACCCCTCCACTTT. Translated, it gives CASSLTGGSNSPLHF. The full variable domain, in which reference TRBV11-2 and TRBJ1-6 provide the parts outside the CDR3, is EAGVAQSPRYKIIEKRQSVAFWCNPISGHATLYWYQQILGQGPKLLIQFQNNGVVDDSQLPKDRFSAERLKGVDSTLKIQPAKLEDSAVYLCASSLTGGSNSPLHFGNGTRLTVT.

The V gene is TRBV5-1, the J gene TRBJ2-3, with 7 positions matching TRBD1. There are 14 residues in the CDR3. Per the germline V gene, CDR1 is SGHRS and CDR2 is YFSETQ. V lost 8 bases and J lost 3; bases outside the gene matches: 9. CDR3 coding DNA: TGCGCCAGTAAGAGACAGGGTAGAACAGATACGCAGTATTTT. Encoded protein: CASKRQGRTDTQYF.

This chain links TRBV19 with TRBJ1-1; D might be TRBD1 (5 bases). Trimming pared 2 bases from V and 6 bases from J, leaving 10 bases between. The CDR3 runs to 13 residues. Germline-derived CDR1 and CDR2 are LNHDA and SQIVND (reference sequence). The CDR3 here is CASSIRGSPEAFF. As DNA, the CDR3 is TGTGCCAGTAGTATAAGGGGCTCTCCTGAAGCTTTCTTT. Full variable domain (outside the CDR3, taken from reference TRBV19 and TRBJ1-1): DGGITQSPKYLFRKEGQNVTLSCEQNLNHDAMYWYRQDPGQGLRLIYYSQIVNDFQKGDIAEGYSVSREKKESFPLTVTSAQKNPTAFYLCASSIRGSPEAFFGQGTRLTVV.

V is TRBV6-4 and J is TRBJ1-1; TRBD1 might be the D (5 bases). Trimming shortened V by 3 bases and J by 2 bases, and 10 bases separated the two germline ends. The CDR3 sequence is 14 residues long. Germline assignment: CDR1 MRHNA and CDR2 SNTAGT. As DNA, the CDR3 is TGTGCCAGCAGTGAAACAGGCCGCAACACTGAAGCTTTCTTT. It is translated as CASSETGRNTEAFF.

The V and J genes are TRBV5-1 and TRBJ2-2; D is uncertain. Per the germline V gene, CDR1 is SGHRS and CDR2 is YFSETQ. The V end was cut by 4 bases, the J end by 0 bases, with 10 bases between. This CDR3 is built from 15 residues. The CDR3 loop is CASSLTPANTGELFF. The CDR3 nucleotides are TGCGCCAGCAGCCTGACACCTGCGAACACCGGGGAGCTGTTTTTT.

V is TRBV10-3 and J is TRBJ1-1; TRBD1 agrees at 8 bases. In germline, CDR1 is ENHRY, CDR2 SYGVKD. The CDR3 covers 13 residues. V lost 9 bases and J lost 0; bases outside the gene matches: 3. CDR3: CAMDRDMNTEAFF. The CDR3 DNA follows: TGTGCCATGGACAGGGATATGAACACTGAAGCTTTCTTT.

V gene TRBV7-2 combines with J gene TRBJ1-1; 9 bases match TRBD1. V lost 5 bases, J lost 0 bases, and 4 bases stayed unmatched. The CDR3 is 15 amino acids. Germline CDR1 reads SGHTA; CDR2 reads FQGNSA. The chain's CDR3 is CASSHDRGMNTEAFF. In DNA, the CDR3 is TGTGCCAGCAGCCACGACAGGGGGATGAACACTGAAGCTTTCTTT.

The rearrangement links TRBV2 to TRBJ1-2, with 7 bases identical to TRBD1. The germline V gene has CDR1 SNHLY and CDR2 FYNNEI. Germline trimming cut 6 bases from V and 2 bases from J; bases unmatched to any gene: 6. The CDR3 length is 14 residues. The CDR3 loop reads CASRAIQGNYGYTF. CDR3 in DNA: TGTGCCAGCAGGGCGATACAGGGGAACTATGGCTACACCTTC.

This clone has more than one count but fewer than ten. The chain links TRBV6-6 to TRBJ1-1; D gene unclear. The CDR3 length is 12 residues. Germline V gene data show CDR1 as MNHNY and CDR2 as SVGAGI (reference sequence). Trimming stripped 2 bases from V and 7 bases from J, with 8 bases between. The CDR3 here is CASSYRESEAFF. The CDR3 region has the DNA TGTGCCAGCAGTTACAGGGAGAGTGAAGCTTTCTTT.

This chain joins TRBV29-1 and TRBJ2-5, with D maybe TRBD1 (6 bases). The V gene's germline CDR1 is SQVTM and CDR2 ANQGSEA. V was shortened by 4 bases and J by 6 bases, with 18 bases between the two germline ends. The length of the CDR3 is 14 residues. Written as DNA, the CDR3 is TGCAGCGTTGTGGGGACAAACTCCCACCAGACCCAGTACTTC. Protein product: CSVVGTNSHQTQYF. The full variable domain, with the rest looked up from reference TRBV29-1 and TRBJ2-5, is SAVISQKPSRDICQRGTSLTIQCQVDSQVTMMFWYRQQPGQSLTLIATANQGSEATYESGFVIDKFPISRPNLTFSTLTVSNMSPEDSSIYLCSVVGTNSHQTQYFGPGTRLLVL.

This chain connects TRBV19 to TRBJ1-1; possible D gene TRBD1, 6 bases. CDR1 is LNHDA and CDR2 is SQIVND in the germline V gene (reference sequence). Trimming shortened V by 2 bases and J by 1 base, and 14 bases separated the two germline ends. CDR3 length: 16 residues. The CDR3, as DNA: TGTGCCAGTAGTATACTCCCCGGCAGGGGGAACACTGAAGCTTTCTTT. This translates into CASSILPGRGNTEAFF.